This T cell receptor beta chain was recovered during a study of cytomegalovirus exposure and HLA in healthy donors. Points from the study as a whole: Analysis was carried out at a later point, and it linked a missense DCLRE1C variant to TCR beta V- and J-gene trimming. In a later analysis, specific HLA alleles were associated with around 17,000 TCR beta sequences at a 0.05 false discovery rate.

A word on this clone: What it binds is not known.

The PCR contained 60 Vbeta and 13 Jbeta primers. Methods used by the authors: Unique TCR beta chains totaled some 81 million in a later count, with around 10 million of them shared. TCRdb's table, derived via immunoSEQ multiplex PCR, lists solely in-frame clones and lacks some. That table gives V, J and clone size, and the DNA gave D and trimming. The sample lists some 99,000 clones; 65% to 90% were seen once. The TCR originated in a woman aged 25 to 39 in good health and CMV-seronegative. The sequencing input was PBMCs.

The CDR3 nucleotides are TGCGCCAGCAGCATCGGGACAGGGGATCAGCCCCAGCATTTT. Its translation: CASSIGTGDQPQHF. The rearrangement joins TRBV5-1 to TRBJ1-5, with 10 nucleotides matching TRBD1. Germline CDR1 SGHRS, CDR2 YFSETQ. Trimming at V came to 4 bases and at J to 5 bases, leaving 3 bases not matched to a gene. The CDR3 consists of 14 residues.